Shown below are 17 T cell receptor beta chains from a single sample sequenced in a study of blood T cell repertoires in COVID-19. Only in-frame clones appear in the TCRdb table, and some are missing; sequencing was by immunoSEQ multiplex PCR. The top ten clones hold roughly 4.1% of a sample with 100,000 to 120,000 clones, about 83% of them seen once. The sequenced sample was peripheral blood. Source of these receptors: a woman in her seventies with acute or convalescent COVID-19.

This chain links TRBV9 with TRBJ1-1, with TRBD1 identical over 8 bases. V lost 1 base to trimming and J lost 7 bases; unmatched junction nucleotides: 6. Per germline, CDR1 SGDLS and CDR2 YYNGEE. This CDR3 region has 14 residues. CDR3 nucleotides: TGTGCCAGCAGCGTACAGGGGGCGCAAGGTGAAGCTTTCTTT. It specifies CASSVQGAQGEAFF.

The genes are TRBV7-8 and TRBJ1-6; a possible D gene is TRBD1 (6 bases). The CDR3 sequence is 13 residues long. V was pared by 5 bases and J by 5 bases, with 7 bases between. Germline V gives CDR1 SGHVS, CDR2 FQNEAQ. CDR3 sequence: CASSRQDNSPLHF. The DNA of the CDR3 is TGTGCCAGCAGCCGACAGGATAATTCACCCCTCCACTTT.

This clone was seen a single time. The chain employs TRBV7-2 and TRBJ2-5; 7 bases agree with TRBD1. CDR1 and CDR2 (germline): SGHTA, FQGNSA. V lost 3 bases and J lost 5; bases outside the gene matches: 6. The CDR3 consists of 14 residues. The CDR3 DNA is TGTGCCAGCAGCTTGGGACAGTTGATGGAGACCCAGTACTTC. This sequence encodes CASSLGQLMETQYF.

J is TRBJ2-5 and V is TRBV6-5, with D possibly matching TRBD2 (6 bases). Germline CDR1 MNHEY, CDR2 SVGAGI. CDR3 size: 13 residues. V lost 7 bases and J 4 bases, leaving 13 bases between the germline ends. The CDR3 nucleotides are TGTGCCAGCAAAAGGGCGGGAAGAGAGACCCAGTACTTC. This encodes CASKRAGRETQYF.

This clone was counted a single time. The chain has TRBV5-1 and TRBJ2-1, with a possible D match to TRBD1 (6 bases). V was pared by 4 bases and J by 7 bases, with 18 bases between. The CDR3 has 15 residues. In germline, CDR1 is SGHRS, CDR2 YFSETQ. The CDR3 sequence: CASSPGQLIRNEQFF. The CDR3 DNA reads as TGCGCCAGCAGCCCTGGACAGTTAATTAGGAATGAGCAGTTCTTC. Drawing the rest from reference TRBV5-1 and TRBJ2-1, the complete variable domain is KAGVTQTPRYLIKTRGQQVTLSCSPISGHRSVSWYQQTPGQGLQFLFEYFSETQRNKGNFPGRFSGRQFSNSRSEMNVSTLELGDSALYLCASSPGQLIRNEQFFGPGTRLTVL.

The chain recombines TRBV4-3 with TRBJ1-6; a possible D gene is TRBD1 (5 bases). CDR3 length equals 14 residues. The germline V gene encodes CDR1 LGHNA and CDR2 YSLEER. V dropped 1 base and J dropped 9 bases, with 10 bases sitting between them. The CDR3 DNA sequence: TGCGCCAGCAGCCAAGGGGGCCTGGGTTCACCCCTCCACTTT. Its translation: CASSQGGLGSPLHF.

This clone was seen once. J is TRBJ2-5 and V is TRBV3-1 (or the pseudogene TRBV3-2); TRBD1 aligns across 9 bases. The germline gives CDR1 LGHDT, CDR2 YNNKEL (reference sequence). The length of the CDR3 is 14 residues. J lost 5 bases, V lost 4 bases, and 5 bases had no gene match. The CDR3 DNA reads TGTGCCAGCAGCCGGGGGACAGGGTCGGAGACCCAGTACTTC. Encoded protein: CASSRGTGSETQYF.

The chain couples TRBV7-9 to TRBJ1-2; D is perhaps TRBD1 (5 bases). The CDR3 extends over 16 amino acids. Trimming shortened V by 4 bases and J by 7 bases, and 22 bases separated the two germline ends. Per the germline V gene, CDR1 is SEHNR and CDR2 is FQNEAQ (reference sequence). Written as DNA, the CDR3 is TGTGCCAGCAGCTCAACTTGGACACTCATCTCGGGTGGCTACACCTTC. This gives the protein CASSSTWTLISGGYTF.

This chain joins TRBV28 and TRBJ2-5; weak D call: TRBD2 (5 bases). Trimming cost V 4 bases and J 9 bases, with 12 bases left between them. Germline V gene lookup returns CDR1 MDHEN and CDR2 SYDVKM. This CDR3 comprises 12 residues. CDR3 sequence reads: CASSSTWRAQYF. DNA for the CDR3: TGTGCCAGCAGTTCGACTTGGCGGGCCCAGTACTTC.

This clone came up once. The V and J genes are TRBV4-1 and TRBJ2-1, with 7 bases matching TRBD2. J gave up 10 bases and V 0 bases, and 3 bases lay outside the gene matches. Germline values: CDR1 MGHRA, CDR2 YSYEKL. CDR3 size: 13 residues. The CDR3 protein is CASSQETSAEQFF. In nucleotides, the CDR3 is TGCGCCAGCAGCCAAGAAACTAGCGCGGAGCAGTTCTTC.

The genes are TRBV6-5 and TRBJ2-7, with D perhaps TRBD1 (5 bases). The CDR3 contains 15 residues. The ends were cut back, 5 bases at V and 8 bases at J, with 22 bases in the middle. The germline gives CDR1 MNHEY, CDR2 SVGAGI. CDR3 DNA sequence: TGTGCCAGCAGTCGACAAGGGGCCTTACCTACGAAGCAGTACTTC. The encoded protein is CASSRQGALPTKQYF.

V gene TRBV6-2 or TRBV6-3 combines with J gene TRBJ1-1; no definite D call. Looked up from germline, CDR1 is MNHEY and CDR2 is SVGEGT. V was pared by 2 bases and J by 0 bases, with 10 bases between. The CDR3 is 15 amino acids. CDR3 DNA: TGTGCCAGCAGTTACGAGCGGGCCCTGAACACTGAAGCTTTCTTT. It specifies CASSYERALNTEAFF.

The V gene is TRBV28, the J gene TRBJ1-1; weak D call: TRBD1 (5 bases). V lost 7 bases to trimming and J lost 1 base, with 19 bases between them. CDR3 length: 16 residues. Germline CDR1 and CDR2: MDHEN and SYDVKM. The CDR3 region has the DNA TGTGCCAGCATCTCATTCGGGGGGAGGTGGAACACTGAAGCTTTCTTT. Residues: CASISFGGRWNTEAFF.

J is TRBJ2-6 and V is TRBV19; TRBD1 might be the D (5 bases). The ends were cut back, 3 bases at V and 4 bases at J, with 16 bases in the middle. Germline V gives CDR1 LNHDA, CDR2 SQIVND (reference sequence). The CDR3 has 17 amino acids. CDR3 nucleotides: TGTGCCAGTAGTATTGGGTGGGGCACGTCGGGGGCCAACGTCCTGACTTTC. This encodes CASSIGWGTSGANVLTF.

The rearrangement links TRBV29-1 to TRBJ2-1; the match to TRBD1 covers 10 bases. V was pared by 6 bases and J by 5 bases, with 10 bases of the junction left unmatched. The CDR3 is made up of 15 amino acids. CDR1 SQVTM and CDR2 ANQGSEA come from the germline V gene. CDR3 loop: CSVGDRGRQDNEQFF. The CDR3 DNA reads as TGCAGCGTAGGGGACAGGGGACGGCAGGACAATGAGCAGTTCTTC.

The chain joins TRBV6-5 to TRBJ1-1; D perhaps matches TRBD1 (5 bases). With 6 bases removed from V and 3 bases from J, the gap between germline ends came to 11 bases. CDR3 length: 13 amino acids. Germline loops: CDR1 MNHEY, CDR2 SVGAGI. CDR3 bases: TGTGCCAGCAGCCTCGACAGATACACTGAAGCTTTCTTT. It specifies CASSLDRYTEAFF.

Regarding this clone: Distinct nucleotide sequences in the sample also encode this CDR3. The chain uses TRBV27 and TRBJ2-7, with 15 bases matching TRBD2. Losses at the gene ends were 6 bases for V and 6 bases for J; bases not matched to a gene: 3. The length of the CDR3 is 14 residues. Germline assignment: CDR1 MNHEY and CDR2 SMNVEV (reference sequence). In DNA form, the CDR3 reads TGTGCCAGCAGAGGACTAGCGGGAGGGCCCGAGCAGTACTTC. Protein product: CASRGLAGGPEQYF.